A selection of T cell receptor beta chains follows, all from one sample in a study of identical twins. TCRdb reprocessed the 5' RACE reads via MiXCR and lists one record per CDR3 protein. The data hold some 900,000 distinct CDR3 sequences, with 9% to 15% observed a single time. A further study also used this sample, focusing on yellow fever vaccine responses in identical twins.

Sequenced: PBMCs. The receptors were gathered from a woman between 18 and 29 years old in good health. CDR3s leave out the opening cysteine and the closing phenylalanine or tryptophan.

J gene | V gene | CDR3 protein
TRBJ2-3 | TRBV20-1 | SASFRGTDTQY
TRBJ1-1 | TRBV20-1 | SARDPNRYTEAF
TRBJ2-2 | TRBV20-1 | SAWTSGTGELF
TRBJ2-7 | TRBV21-1 | ASSEILRKAYEQY
TRBJ1-6 | TRBV4-1 | ASSQEPGQGNSPLH
TRBJ1-1 | TRBV4-1 | ASKPELGPGAF
TRBJ1-1 | TRBV15 | ATSRGLAENTEAF
TRBJ1-6 | TRBV10-2 | ASSERQADNSPLH
TRBJ2-7 | TRBV25-1 | ASKSAISYEQY
TRBJ2-1 | TRBV7-6 | ASSNGRGVGSYNEQF
TRBJ2-2 | TRBV5-1 | ASRNPLGGELF
TRBJ1-3 | TRBV7-8 | ASSTGQRPGNTIY
TRBJ2-1 | TRBV20-1 | SAGTSRDNEQF
TRBJ2-7 | TRBV11-3 | ASSWGQVNYEQY
TRBJ2-7 | TRBV2 | ASTLSGGRSYEQY
TRBJ2-5 | TRBV11-3 | ASSLAPAGLEETQY
TRBJ1-1 | TRBV3-1 | ASSQDRQLMNTEAF
TRBJ2-1 | TRBV3-1 | ASSPRGALPNEQF
TRBJ1-3 | TRBV7-8 | ASSLFTSGNTIY
TRBJ2-7 | TRBV28 | ASSYGLAEEQY
TRBJ2-4 | TRBV21-1 | ASSRVVKGARKNIQY
TRBJ1-4 | TRBV12-3/TRBV12-4 | ASSITGTVTEKLF
TRBJ2-3 | TRBV20-1 | SARDRLAGVGTDTQY
TRBJ2-2 | TRBV7-2 | ASSSTTSGRMVGELF
TRBJ1-5 | TRBV27 | ASSLIPRRGHNQPQH
TRBJ2-5 | TRBV4-1 | ASSQDQGGQRPTETQY
TRBJ2-1 | TRBV12-3/TRBV12-4 | ASRPGLGNNEQF
TRBJ1-1 | TRBV3-1 | ASSQDSTGSTEAF
TRBJ1-1 | TRBV11-3 | ASLGEQAAEAF
TRBJ2-3 | TRBV28 | ASSLGTKQY
TRBJ1-1 | TRBV6-5 | ASSYPGTGGNTEAF
TRBJ2-5 | TRBV12-3/TRBV12-4 | ASSLRGSGETQY
TRBJ2-3 | TRBV3-1 | TSSQDVARTQY
TRBJ2-7 | TRBV12-3/TRBV12-4 | ASSFYNSYEQY
TRBJ2-3 | TRBV12-3/TRBV12-4 | ASSSGTGNTDTQY
TRBJ1-2 | TRBV5-1 | ASSRDREVGSHYGYT
TRBJ2-3 | TRBV20-1 | CARPDRGRADTQY
TRBJ2-2 | TRBV29-1 | SVGKDTSSTGELF
TRBJ1-2 | TRBV21-1 | ASNGTEVNYGYT
TRBJ1-4 | TRBV20-1 | SADPGPALGKLF
TRBJ2-2 | TRBV10-1 | ASSYNRGTGELF
TRBJ1-1 | TRBV5-5 | ASSSGTGGGPTEAF
TRBJ1-1 | TRBV12-3/TRBV12-4 | ASTPGQGLVEAF
TRBJ1-1 | TRBV29-1 | SVEEGDYTEAF
TRBJ2-5 | TRBV28 | ASRVRTGGVWETQY
TRBJ2-7 | TRBV23-1 | ASSQCPGTGFFPLGNEQY
TRBJ2-5 | TRBV5-1 | ASSYDIWETQY
TRBJ2-3 | TRBV20-1 | SARVAGGPVRD
TRBJ2-3 | TRBV5-1 | ASRSRGSTDTQY
TRBJ1-3 | TRBV5-1 | ASGAAPGNTIY
TRBJ2-1 | TRBV12-3/TRBV12-4 | ASSFGQIYNEQF
TRBJ2-1 | TRBV15 | ATSRGPQGARSEQF
TRBJ1-1 | TRBV28 | ASSGTGREAF
TRBJ2-5 | TRBV5-5 | ASSLFRTGAGTQY
TRBJ1-2 | TRBV12-3/TRBV12-4 | ASTPSGTLANYGYT
TRBJ1-1 | TRBV11-2 | ASSFRNTEAF
TRBJ2-1 | TRBV6-1 | ASSPTLSGRNEQF